This T cell receptor (beta chain) was recorded in a study of blood T cells in healthy people across ages (dated by TCRdb to between 2015 and 2017). In the study overall: In model experiments, template switching captured roughly one uniquely barcoded TCR beta cDNA molecule for every two T cells. To track age-related changes in TCR beta repertoire diversity, the study relied on deep sequencing normalized with unique cDNA molecular identifiers. Donors were grouped into four age groups: young (average approximately 15 years), middle-aged (roughly 40), aged (over 55) and long-lived (about 89). Donors of different ages were randomly distributed across sequencing lanes to avoid experimental bias. Using the same blood draw, the study looked at two additional independent replicas of 1 million unique cDNA reads for two donors, one aged 18 to 29 and the other aged 80 or older.

The donors were 40 or so Caucasian individuals from Russia, aged roughly 6 to 100 years, who were systemically healthy. Each donor gave ten milliliters of peripheral blood, drawn into EDTA-treated Vacutainer tubes. Ficoll-Paque density-gradient centrifugation was used to isolate PBMCs, with at least 6.5 million per sample. Total RNA, at least 5 micrograms per sample, was extracted from PBMCs with Trizol reagent. For every donor, an aliquot of PBMCs went through flow cytometry to measure the percentages of naive CD45RAhigh/CD27high T cells. Overall study outcomes, separate from this receptor: The percentage of naive T cells measured by flow cytometry correlated strongly with observed TCR beta diversity. Since profiling was done on bulk unsorted PBMCs, naive and antigen-experienced compartments could not be conclusively compared. Estimates of total diversity based on one million sequenced T cells were regarded as lower bounds and as underestimates. The long-lived group showed more naive CD4+ T cells, fewer expanded clones and increased TCR diversity than the aged group, suggesting age selection. Observed TCR beta diversity per million T cells fell roughly linearly with age, and a significant reduction was already apparent by age about 38. Because donor CMV infection status was unknown, age-related changes in expanded clonotypes were potentially confounded.

Relative to germline, V is missing 7 bases and J is missing 1 base, with 3 bases of the junction outside any gene match. Reading the germline V gene gives CDR1 SGHAT and CDR2 FQNNGV. Its CDR3 holds 15 amino acids, cysteine through phenylalanine. Only the CDR3 DNA stays, 45 bases, in frame from base 1. The method was 5' RACE. The reads were generated on an Illumina HiSeq 2500. A second PCR of roughly 6 to 12 cycles was run with a J-beta primer mix and a sample-barcoded 5' primer. A unique molecular identifier was introduced onto each TCR beta cDNA molecule by a template-switch 5' adaptor carrying 12 random nucleotides. Each sample yielded at least 2.5 million CDR3-containing paired-end reads. First-strand cDNA synthesis was performed from all RNA using the Mint cDNA synthesis kit, with priming by a TRBC-specific oligonucleotide. After uracil-DNA glycosylase treatment, a first 18-cycle PCR used universal primers M1SS and BC2_uni_R on all cDNA. Per the authors' processing: Normalization of each sample was performed by random selection of 1 million high-quality reads, each carrying a distinct molecular identifier. Reads with shared molecular identifiers were discarded instead of being binned into consensus sequences. MiTCR, run with a Q25 quality threshold and the strictest error-elimination algorithm, handled CDR3 identification, clonotype clustering and error correction. Lower-bound total TCR beta diversity was estimated with a nonparametric unseen species model using Euler transformation. TCRdb cleaned the public reads at Q25 with fastp, built clones with MiXCR and kept in-frame beta chains. Rows matching on CDR3 protein sequence are summarized as one entry with the most common DNA and genes. The V and J calls and clone size are TCRdb's, not the authors'. Within this sample are over a million distinct CDR3 sequences, with approximately 40% of them counted one time only. 7.9% of the sample belongs to the ten largest clones.

As to this clonotype: Its antigen is unknown. Within one base of it there is no much larger clone, and no base qualities were kept.

The chain is assembled from TRBV11-2 and TRBJ2-1; 11 central nucleotides agree with TRBD2. This receptor was taken from a woman between 18 and 30 years old in good health. Sequenced input: blood. The DNA reads as follows: TGTGCCAGCATTCGGACTAGCGGGTCCTACAATGAGCAGTTCTTC. Its product reads: CASIRTSGSYNEQFF.